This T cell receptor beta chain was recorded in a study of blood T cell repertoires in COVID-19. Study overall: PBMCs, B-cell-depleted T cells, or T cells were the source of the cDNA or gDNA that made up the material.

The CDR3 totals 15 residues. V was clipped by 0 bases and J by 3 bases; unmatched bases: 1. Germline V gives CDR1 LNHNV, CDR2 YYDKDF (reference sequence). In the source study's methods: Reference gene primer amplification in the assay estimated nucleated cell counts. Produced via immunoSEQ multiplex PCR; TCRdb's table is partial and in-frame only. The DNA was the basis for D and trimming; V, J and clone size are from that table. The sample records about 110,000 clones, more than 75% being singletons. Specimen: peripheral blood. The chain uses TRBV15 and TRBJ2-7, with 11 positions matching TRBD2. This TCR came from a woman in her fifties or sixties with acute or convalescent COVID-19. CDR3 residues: CATSRDTSGSYEQYF. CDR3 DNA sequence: TGTGCCACCAGCAGAGATACTAGCGGGAGCTACGAGCAGTACTTC.